Given below is one T cell receptor (beta chain) in context. The germline V gene encodes CDR1 SGHAT and CDR2 FQNNGV. V lost 5 bases and J lost 3, with 20 bases in between. This CDR3 spans 16 amino acids. The data were obtained in a study of blood T cell repertoires in COVID-19. Looking at the study overall: Acute and convalescent COVID-19 specimens originated in the United States, Italy and Spain. T cells, B-cell-depleted T cells, or PBMCs supplied cDNA or gDNA.

The method was immunoSEQ multiplex PCR; TCRdb's version includes in-frame clones alone and lacks a portion of them. This table has around 200,000 clones, 80% to 90% appearing once. Followed longitudinally, the Seattle patients had been enrolled during active infection. The sample comprised peripheral blood. The sequence came from a woman between 70 and 85 years old with COVID-19, enrolled during active disease. The chain joins TRBV11-2 to TRBJ2-7, with D tentatively TRBD1 (6 bases). The CDR3 coding sequence is TGTGCCAGCAGCCCCACCGCAGGGGACCTCATCTACGAGCAGTACGTC. This encodes CASSPTAGDLIYEQYV.